Below, 19 T cell receptor beta chains from the same sample are listed, as sequenced in a study of T cell changes during pregnancy in multiple sclerosis. TCRdb keeps only in-frame clones here, not all; method: immunoSEQ multiplex PCR. The sample records over 30,000 clones, over 85% being singletons. This material consisted of CD8+ T cells from peripheral blood mononuclear cells, taken in the third trimester of pregnancy. These receptors were taken from a female donor with multiple sclerosis, enrolled in a pregnancy study.

The V and J genes are TRBV9 and TRBJ2-7, with a possible D match to TRBD1 (6 bases). Germline V lookup: CDR1 SGDLS, CDR2 YYNGEE. Deletions cut 0 bases from V and 1 base from J, with 11 bases between. The CDR3 loop spans 15 amino acids. The CDR3 DNA is TGTGCCAGCAGCGTAGGTACAGGGATTTCCTACGAGCAGTACTTC. Amino acid sequence: CASSVGTGISYEQYF.

The V call is TRBV4-2, the J call TRBJ2-2; D ambiguous. Germline CDR1 LGHNA, CDR2 YNFKEQ. This CDR3 contains 13 residues. The V gene lost 1 base and the J gene lost 6 bases, with 6 bases spanning the gap. The chain's CDR3 is CASSQGVAGELFF. Written as DNA, the CDR3 is TGTGCCAGCAGCCAAGGAGTGGCCGGGGAGCTGTTTTTT.

The rearrangement joins TRBV7-9 to TRBJ2-2, with D perhaps matching TRBD2 (6 bases). Germline assignment: CDR1 SEHNR and CDR2 FQNEAQ (reference sequence). The CDR3 spans 16 residues. The ends were cut back, 7 bases at V and 5 bases at J, with 20 bases in the middle. CDR3 sequence (DNA): TGTGCCAGCACCCCAGGCGGAAGGGCGGGGACCGGGGAGCTGTTTTTT. This translates into CASTPGGRAGTGELFF.

The chain couples TRBV9 to TRBJ1-2; 9 positions agree with TRBD1. Germline loops: CDR1 SGDLS, CDR2 YYNGEE. This CDR3 contains 14 residues. Trimming removed 4 bases from V and 6 bases from J; junction bases left unmatched: 7. CDR3 sequence (DNA): TGTGCCAGCAGCCAAGGGACAGGGAGGGATGGCTACACCTTC. Protein product: CASSQGTGRDGYTF.

The chain is built from TRBV6-4 and TRBJ2-3, with D unresolved. The CDR3 totals 12 residues. Trimming took off 2 bases at V and 4 bases at J, with 4 bases between the two ends. Germline CDR1 MRHNA, CDR2 SNTAGT. The CDR3 spells CASSDKPDTQYF. The CDR3 DNA is TGTGCCAGCAGTGACAAGCCAGATACGCAGTATTTT.

V usage is TRBV9 and J usage is TRBJ1-1, with 7 bases lining up with TRBD1. The CDR3 has 15 amino acids. Germline V gene lookup returns CDR1 SGDLS and CDR2 YYNGEE. J gave up 1 base and V 4 bases, and 7 bases lay outside the gene matches. As DNA, the CDR3 is TGTGCCAGCAGCAAGGGGGCTCACGGGAACACTGAAGCTTTCTTT. This translates into CASSKGAHGNTEAFF. Filled out from reference TRBV9 and TRBJ1-1, the complete variable domain reads DSGVTQTPKHLITATGQRVTLRCSPRSGDLSVYWYQQSLDQGLQFLIQYYNGEERAKGNILERFSAQQFPDLHSELNLSSLELGDSALYFCASSKGAHGNTEAFFGQGTRLTVV.

The genes are TRBV19 and TRBJ1-1; possible D gene TRBD1, 6 bases. CDR3 length: 15 amino acids. Per the germline V gene, CDR1 is LNHDA and CDR2 is SQIVND (reference sequence). Trimming stripped 6 bases from V and 4 bases from J, with 18 bases between. The CDR3 loop is CASRFWGQGATEAFF. Here the CDR3 DNA reads TGTGCCAGTAGGTTTTGGGGGCAGGGCGCCACTGAAGCTTTCTTT.

V is TRBV7-2 and J is TRBJ2-5; 11 bases match TRBD2. Germline assignment: CDR1 SGHTA and CDR2 FQGNSA. Unmatched junction bases numbered 7, after V lost 1 base and J lost 3 bases. The CDR3 is made up of 17 amino acids. CDR3 nucleotides: TGTGCCAGCAGCTTAGGAGCGGCTAGCGGGGGGAAAGAGACCCAGTACTTC. It is translated as CASSLGAASGGKETQYF.

The chain couples TRBV6-5 to TRBJ2-7, with D uncertain. Trimming removed 4 bases from V and 5 bases from J, with 15 bases in between. CDR1 MNHEY and CDR2 SVGAGI come from the germline V gene. The CDR3 consists of 14 residues. The CDR3 sequence: CASSLTAPQDEQYF. Here the CDR3 DNA reads TGTGCCAGCAGTTTGACGGCACCTCAGGACGAGCAGTACTTC.

The J gene is TRBJ2-7, the V gene TRBV7-9; TRBD1 agrees at 7 bases. In germline, CDR1 is SEHNR, CDR2 FQNEAQ (reference sequence). The CDR3 totals 16 residues. Losses at the gene ends were 5 bases for V and 2 bases for J; bases not matched to a gene: 12. The CDR3 coding sequence is TGTGCCAGCAGCCATTCGACAGGGATTGAAGCCTACGAGCAGTACTTC. It encodes CASSHSTGIEAYEQYF.

This chain uses TRBV15 with TRBJ1-5; D is perhaps TRBD1 (5 bases). There are 15 residues in the CDR3. V shed 1 base and J shed 4 bases, with 11 bases lying between them. The V gene's germline CDR1 is LNHNV and CDR2 YYDKDF (reference sequence). Written as DNA, the CDR3 is TGTGCCACCAGCAGAGCGGGGACTATAAATCAGCCCCAGCATTTT. Translation: CATSRAGTINQPQHF.

DNA for the CDR3: TGTGCCAGTAGTCCTCAGGGGAATGATGAGCAGTTCTTC. It specifies CASSPQGNDEQFF. This rearrangement joins TRBV19 to TRBJ2-1, with TRBD1 as a possible D gene (6 bases). Germline CDR1 is LNHDA and CDR2 is SQIVND (reference sequence). Trimming took off 5 bases at V and 8 bases at J, with 13 bases between the two ends. CDR3 size: 13 residues.

CDR3 in DNA: TGTGCCAGCAAGGGGACAGGGTCCTACGAGCAGTACTTC. This codes for CASKGTGSYEQYF. The chain couples TRBV27 to TRBJ2-7, with TRBD1 identical over 9 bases. Germline V CDR1 and CDR2: MNHEY, SMNVEV (reference sequence). V shed 7 bases, J shed 1 base, and the junction held 2 bases outside the gene matches. The CDR3 covers 13 residues.

This chain joins TRBV6-1 and TRBJ2-7; 10 bases are shared with TRBD1. The V and J ends lost 4 bases and 7 bases, in that order; junction bases with no gene match: 10. Germline V lookup: CDR1 MNHNS, CDR2 SASEGT. This CDR3 has 15 residues. CDR3 in amino acids: CASSANRDRGREQYF. The CDR3 bases are TGTGCCAGCAGTGCTAACCGGGACAGGGGCAGGGAGCAGTACTTC.

The chain joins TRBV6-1 to TRBJ2-7, with 10 bases matching TRBD1. The CDR3 totals 13 residues. Germline lookup yields CDR1 MNHNS and CDR2 SASEGT. Trimming removed 8 bases from V and 7 bases from J; junction bases left unmatched: 8. CDR3 in DNA: TGTGCCAGCCTTCGACAGGGGGCTTGGGAGCAGTACTTC. Amino acid sequence: CASLRQGAWEQYF.

The chain recombines TRBV13 with TRBJ2-3; TRBD2 aligns across 7 bases. V shed 4 bases and J 4 bases; nucleotides not matched to a gene: 8. Germline CDR1 is PRHDT and CDR2 is FYEKMQ (reference sequence). CDR3 size: 15 residues. The CDR3 region has the DNA TGTGCCAGCAGCTCGAGTACCCGGGGGGCAGATACGCAGTATTTT. This codes for CASSSSTRGADTQYF. The full variable domain, in which reference TRBV13 and TRBJ2-3 provide the parts outside the CDR3, is AAGVIQSPRHLIKEKRETATLKCYPIPRHDTVYWYQQGPGQDPQFLISFYEKMQSDKGSIPDRFSAQQFSDYHSELNMSSLELGDSALYFCASSSSTRGADTQYFGPGTRLTVL.

This chain uses TRBV16 with TRBJ1-2, with TRBD1 matching over 9 bases. The V gene's germline CDR1 is KGHSY and CDR2 FQNENV. J lost 6 bases, V lost 7 bases, and 12 bases had no gene match. This CDR3 spans 15 amino acids. The CDR3 nucleotides read TGTGCCAGCATCGCAACAGGGGGCGGGGTAGATGGCTACACCTTC. Protein sequence: CASIATGGGVDGYTF.

In its sample, this clone was seen once. The chain carries TRBV5-1 and TRBJ1-5; the D gene is possibly TRBD1 (6 bases). The germline V gene has CDR1 SGHRS and CDR2 YFSETQ. Trimming left V 1 base short and J 0 bases short, with 17 bases between. This CDR3 is 18 amino acids long. The CDR3 protein is CASSLRERTELSNQPQHF. The CDR3 DNA reads TGCGCCAGCAGCTTGAGGGAGAGGACAGAGCTTAGCAATCAGCCCCAGCATTTT.

The chain links TRBV29-1 to TRBJ2-7; 10 bases align to TRBD1. Looked up from germline, CDR1 is SQVTM and CDR2 is ANQGSEA. The CDR3 extends over 15 amino acids. Trimming took 1 base from V and 3 from J; bases not matched to a gene: 6. The CDR3 here is CSVEAPGTGDYEQYF. The CDR3 DNA reads TGCAGCGTTGAAGCCCCCGGGACAGGGGACTACGAGCAGTACTTC.